Listed below are T cell receptor beta chains from one sample, sequenced in a study of T-cell reconstitution after alpha-beta-depleted transplantation in children. Using its own MiXCR run on the PCR reads, TCRdb lists one record per CDR3 protein. The sample yields roughly 190,000 distinct CDR3 sequences, about 15% seen once. The sequences come from PBMCs from the stem cell graft donor, collected from the stem cell graft. The source of these receptors is a human donor who donated a stem cell graft to a child with acute lymphoblastic leukemia. Each CDR3 is given with its conserved first and last residue. The order of the fields is clone size, V gene, D gene, J gene, CDR3 DNA, CDR3 protein. A D gene is named only where the DNA matches it firmly. Clone size is shown for a subset of rows, as once, few, many or a class of expanded clone.

many	TRBV5-1	TRBD2	TRBJ2-1	TGCGCCAGCAGCTTGGGGGCTAGCGGTGGTAGCGATGAGCAGTTCTTC	CASSLGASGGSDEQFF
many	TRBV12-3/TRBV12-4	.	TRBJ1-2	TGTGCCAGCAGTTTATCGGGAAGTAACTATGGCTACACCTTC	CASSLSGSNYGYTF
many	TRBV5-6	.	TRBJ1-5	TGTGCCAGCAGCTTACTTGGGAGTAGGGAGCCCCAGCATTTT	CASSLLGSREPQHF
many	TRBV29-1	TRBD1	TRBJ1-4	TGCAGCGTCTGGACAGGGGATCATGAAAAACTGTTTTTT	CSVWTGDHEKLFF
few	TRBV12-3/TRBV12-4	.	TRBJ2-7	TGTGCCAGCAGAATCGGGAACCTCTACGAGCAGTACTTC	CASRIGNLYEQYF
few	TRBV27	.	TRBJ2-4	TGTGCCAGCAAAGAAGCGGTCGAGAACATTCAGTACTTC	CASKEAVENIQYF
many	TRBV7-2	TRBD1	TRBJ2-7	TGTGCCAGCAGCTTAATCGCAGGGGGCAAGCAGTACTTC	CASSLIAGGKQYF
few	TRBV7-2	TRBD2	TRBJ2-1	TGTGCCAGCAGCTTTCCTCGGGTAGCGGGAGGGCGGGAGGATGAGCAGTTCTTC	CASSFPRVAGGREDEQFF
few	TRBV4-1	.	TRBJ2-7	TGCGCCAGCAGTCCGAACAGGCGCTACGAGCAGTACTTC	CASSPNRRYEQYF
.	TRBV12-3/TRBV12-4	TRBD1	TRBJ1-2	TGTGCCAGCAGGTCGGCCCGGGACAGAGGAAGCCTACTCTATGGCTACACCTTC	CASRSARDRGSLLYGYTF
.	TRBV28	.	TRBJ1-2	TGTGCCAGCAGAATTAACAGCGATTATGGCTACACCTTC	CASRINSDYGYTF
many	TRBV10-1	.	TRBJ2-2	TGCGCCAGTTCTGGGGTTTGGGCCGGGGAGCTGTTTTTT	CASSGVWAGELFF
many	TRBV10-3	.	TRBJ2-1	TGTGCCATCAGTGAGCAAGATAGCTCCTACAATGAGCAGTTCTTC	CAISEQDSSYNEQFF
.	TRBV2	.	TRBJ2-3	TGTGCCAGCAGTGTGAGGATGTTCACAGATACGCAGTATTTT	CASSVRMFTDTQYF
many	TRBV4-1	.	TRBJ2-1	TGCGCCAGCAGCCGAGAGATCTCCAATGAGCAGTTCTTC	CASSREISNEQFF
many	TRBV7-9	.	TRBJ2-4	TGTGCCAGCAGCTCCCCCTCTCAGGGCTGGAATAACATTCAGTACTTC	CASSSPSQGWNNIQYF
many	TRBV20-1	.	TRBJ1-1	TGCAGTGCTAGAACAGGACGGCAGAACACTGAAGCTTTCTTT	CSARTGRQNTEAFF
many	TRBV12-3/TRBV12-4	.	TRBJ2-3	TGTGCCAGCAGTTTAGGGGGCGAGACAGGAGGTTCTACGGATACGCAGTATTTT	CASSLGGETGGSTDTQYF
many	TRBV10-3	TRBD2	TRBJ2-1	TGTGCCATCAGAGCGGGAGGGTCCCCCTACAATGAGCAGTTCTTC	CAIRAGGSPYNEQFF
.	TRBV20-1	TRBD1	TRBJ1-6	TGCAGTGCTAGAGATAATATTGAGGGGGCGAGTTCACCCCTCCACTTT	CSARDNIEGASSPLHF
once	TRBV20-1	TRBD2	TRBJ2-2	TGCAGTGCTAGGTCCGCGGGAGGGGCCACCGGGGAGCTGTTTTTT	CSARSAGGATGELFF
many	TRBV5-1	.	TRBJ1-2	TGCGCCAGCAGCTTGGGCCAGAACTCTAACTATGGCTACACCTTC	CASSLGQNSNYGYTF
many	TRBV12-3/TRBV12-4	TRBD1	TRBJ1-5	TGTGCCAGCAGTCGGACAGGGGGCGGGGAGCCCCAGCATTTT	CASSRTGGGEPQHF
many	TRBV12-3/TRBV12-4	TRBD1	TRBJ1-1	TGTGCCAGCAGACGGGACAGGGGTCGGTACACTGAAGCTTTCTTT	CASRRDRGRYTEAFF
.	TRBV5-3	.	TRBJ2-6	TGTGCCAGGAGCCCCCGGGCTCAATCGGCTGGGGCCAACGTCCTGACTTTC	CARSPRAQSAGANVLTF
many	TRBV5-1	.	TRBJ2-1	TGCGCCAGCAGCTTGGCTCTCACAGGGGGGGATGAGCAGTTCTTC	CASSLALTGGDEQFF
many	TRBV30	.	TRBJ2-1	TGTGCCTGGAGTAGCGGAGGAAATGAGCAGTTCTTC	CAWSSGGNEQFF
many	TRBV5-1	TRBD2	TRBJ2-7	TGCGCCAGCAGCTTGCGACTAGCGGGAGCTTCCTACGAGCAGTACTTC	CASSLRLAGASYEQYF
many	TRBV27	.	TRBJ1-2	TGTGCCAGCAGTTTTAGGGCAGGCTATGGCTACACCTTC	CASSFRAGYGYTF
.	TRBV11-2	.	TRBJ2-7	TGTGCCAGCAGCTTAGATCCTGGCAGGGAAACCTACGAGCAGTACTTC	CASSLDPGRETYEQYF
.	TRBV6-2/TRBV6-3	TRBD2	TRBJ2-1	TGTGCCAGCAGTTACTTGGCGGGAGTGGGAAATGAGCAGTTCTTC	CASSYLAGVGNEQFF
many	TRBV12-3/TRBV12-4	TRBD2	TRBJ2-3	TGTGCCAGCAGGCCTCTAGCGGGAGGGCCGCCAGATACGCAGTATTTT	CASRPLAGGPPDTQYF
many	TRBV11-2	.	TRBJ2-1	TGTGCCAGCAGCTTAGGGCTGGAGCAGTTCTTC	CASSLGLEQFF
many	TRBV24-1	TRBD2	TRBJ2-1	TGTGCCACCAGTGACCCTACAGAAAGACTAGCGGGATTCAATGAGCAGTTCTTC	CATSDPTERLAGFNEQFF
few	TRBV7-9	.	TRBJ2-7	TGTGCCAGCAGCTTAACCCATTCCTACGAGCAGTACTTC	CASSLTHSYEQYF
many	TRBV5-1	.	TRBJ1-1	TGCGCCAGCAGCTTCCAGCTGGGGAACACTGAAGCTTTCTTT	CASSFQLGNTEAFF
.	TRBV5-1	.	TRBJ1-1	TGCGCCAGCAGCCGGGGGGTGAACACTGAAGCTTTCTTT	CASSRGVNTEAFF
many	TRBV6-1	.	TRBJ1-3	TGTGCCAGCACCCTGGGGGGAACTGGAAACACCATATATTTT	CASTLGGTGNTIYF
few	TRBV6-1	TRBD1	TRBJ1-5	TGTGCCAGCAGCAACAAGGGGGGACAGTCTAGCAATCAGCCCCAGCATTTT	CASSNKGGQSSNQPQHF
once	TRBV28	.	TRBJ1-3	TGTGCCAGCAGTTTACTTGCATCCTCTGGAAACACCATATATTTT	CASSLLASSGNTIYF
.	TRBV4-1	TRBD2	TRBJ2-1	TGCGCCAGCAGCCAAGAAGTCCCAGCGGGAGTAACGTACAATGAGCAGTTCTTC	CASSQEVPAGVTYNEQFF
many	TRBV29-1	.	TRBJ2-7	TGCAGCGTTGAAGCAGGGCAAACCTACGAGCAGTACTTC	CSVEAGQTYEQYF
many	TRBV5-1	.	TRBJ2-5	TGCGCCAGCAGCTCTTCGACCCAAGAGACCCAGTACTTC	CASSSSTQETQYF
few	TRBV18	.	TRBJ1-2	TGTGCCAGCTCACCAGAGGACAGCTATGGCTACACCTTC	CASSPEDSYGYTF
many	TRBV3-1	.	TRBJ2-7	TGTGCCAGCAGCCAAGACGTCGGAAGCTACGAGCAGTACTTC	CASSQDVGSYEQYF
many	TRBV20-1	TRBD1	TRBJ2-7	TGCAGTGCTAGAGTTTACGGGGACAGCTCCTACGAGCAGTACTTC	CSARVYGDSSYEQYF
many	TRBV20-1	.	TRBJ2-6	TGCAGTGCTAGGGGGCTTTCTGGGGCCAACGTCCTGACTTTC	CSARGLSGANVLTF
many	TRBV7-8	.	TRBJ1-2	TGTGCCAGCAGCTTACGGATCATAAATATAAGGGGGGTTAATGGCTACACCTTC	CASSLRIINIRGVNGYTF
.	TRBV29-1	TRBD2	TRBJ2-1	TGCAGCGTTGCTTTAGCGGGAGGGGACTACAATGAGCAGTTCTTC	CSVALAGGDYNEQFF
many	TRBV12-3/TRBV12-4	.	TRBJ1-2	TGTGCCAGCAGTTTCTATGTGGGCGCTAACTATGGCTACACCTTC	CASSFYVGANYGYTF
many	TRBV29-1	TRBD1	TRBJ2-7	TGCAGCGTAACCAGGGACAGAAGTGGGGGCGAGCAGTACTTC	CSVTRDRSGGEQYF
many	TRBV12-3/TRBV12-4	TRBD1	TRBJ1-1	TGTGCCAGCAGTAGAGGACAGGAGAACACTGAAGCTTTCTTT	CASSRGQENTEAFF
many	TRBV6-5	.	TRBJ2-2	TGTGCCAGCAGTAGGACTACGAACACCGGGGAGCTGTTTTTT	CASSRTTNTGELFF
.	TRBV3-1	TRBD2	TRBJ2-6	TGTGCCAGCAGCCCCGGACTAGCGGGAGCTCGCAGTGGGGCCAACGTCCTGACTTTC	CASSPGLAGARSGANVLTF